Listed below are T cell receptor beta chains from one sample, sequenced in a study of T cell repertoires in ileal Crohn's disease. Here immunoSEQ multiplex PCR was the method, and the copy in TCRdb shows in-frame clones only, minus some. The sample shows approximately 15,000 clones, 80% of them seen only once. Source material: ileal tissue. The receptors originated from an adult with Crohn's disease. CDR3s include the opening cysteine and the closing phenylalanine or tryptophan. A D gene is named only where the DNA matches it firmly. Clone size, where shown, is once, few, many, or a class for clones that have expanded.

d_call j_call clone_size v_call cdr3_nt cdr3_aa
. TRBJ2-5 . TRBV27 TGTGCCAGCAGAGATGCGGACAGAACACAAGAGACCCAGTACTTC CASRDADRTQETQYF
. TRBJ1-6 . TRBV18 TGTGCCAGCTCACCCTTTCCGGGAAACTCCTATAATTCACCCCTCCACTTT CASSPFPGNSYNSPLHF
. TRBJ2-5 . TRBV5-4 TGTGCCAGCAGCTCATGGGGCTGGGGAGAGACCCAGTACTTC CASSSWGWGETQYF
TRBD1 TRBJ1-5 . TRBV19 TGTGCCAGTATCACAGGGGGCAATAGCAATCAGCCCCAGCATTTT CASITGGNSNQPQHF
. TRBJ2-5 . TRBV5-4 TGTGCCAGCAGCTTGGCGGGTCTCCAAGAGACCCAGTACTTC CASSLAGLQETQYF
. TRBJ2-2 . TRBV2 TGTGCCAGCAGTGAAGCGGCGGGGAACACCGGGGAGCTGTTTTTT CASSEAAGNTGELFF
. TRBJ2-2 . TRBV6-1 TGTGCCAGCAGTGAGGGGACTTTAAGCACCGGGGAGCTGTTTTTT CASSEGTLSTGELFF
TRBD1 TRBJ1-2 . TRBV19 TGTGCCAGTAGTATAAGCGACAGGGGGAAGAATGGCTACACCTTC CASSISDRGKNGYTF
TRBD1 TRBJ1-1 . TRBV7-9 TGTGCCAGCAGCTTAGGATCAGGGGGATTATCCCCCTACTTT CASSLGSGGLSPYF
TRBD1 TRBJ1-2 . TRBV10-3 TGTGCCATCAGAGCGACAGGGGGTCAGAAAAACTATGGCTACACCTTC CAIRATGGQKNYGYTF
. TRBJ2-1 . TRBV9 TGTGCCAGCAGCGGTGACGGGGATTACAATGAGCAGTTCTTC CASSGDGDYNEQFF
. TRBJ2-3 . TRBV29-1 TGCAGCGCCGACAGGCAGGTTGATACGCAGTATTTT CSADRQVDTQYF
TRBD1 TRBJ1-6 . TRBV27 TGTGCCAGCAATTCGGGACAGGGGGGTTCACCCCTCCACTTT CASNSGQGGSPLHF
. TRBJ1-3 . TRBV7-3 TGTGCCAGCAGCTACATGATAGGATCAACGGAGGACGGTCGGGGAAACACCATATATTTT CASSYMIGSTEDGRGNTIYF
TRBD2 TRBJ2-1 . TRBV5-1 TGCGCCAGCAGACTCCAGCGGGGGGACTCCTACAATGAGCAGTTCTTC CASRLQRGDSYNEQFF
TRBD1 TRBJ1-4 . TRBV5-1 TGCGCCAGCAGCGAGGGACAGGGAAAGTCTGAAAAACTGTTTTTT CASSEGQGKSEKLFF
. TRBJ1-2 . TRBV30 TGTGCCTGGAGTGCCAGGGGCGCGGGTGCCTTC CAWSARGAGAF
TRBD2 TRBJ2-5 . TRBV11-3 TGTGCCAGCAGCTCCGGACTAGCGGGCCTCCAAGAGACCCAGTACTTC CASSSGLAGLQETQYF
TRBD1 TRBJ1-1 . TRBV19 TGTGCCACTAGGGGACAGATGAACACTGAAGCTTTCTTT CATRGQMNTEAFF
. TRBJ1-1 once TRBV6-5 TGTGCCAGCAATTGGGGAGCTCGGGACACTGAAGCTTTCTTT CASNWGARDTEAFF
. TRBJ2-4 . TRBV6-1 TGTGCCAGCAGTGAAGTTGGGGAGGGGGACATTCAGTACTTC CASSEVGEGDIQYF
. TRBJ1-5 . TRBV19 TGTGCCAGTAACGGCCCCCATCGGGATCAGCCCCAGCATTTT CASNGPHRDQPQHF
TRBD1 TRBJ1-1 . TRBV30 TGTGCCTGGCAACAGGGGTCAGGGACTGAAGCTTTCTTT CAWQQGSGTEAFF
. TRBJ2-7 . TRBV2 TGTGCCAGCAGGGTTACATTGGAGCAGTACTTC CASRVTLEQYF
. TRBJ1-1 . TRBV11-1 TGTGCCAGCAGTCAGGACTGGGGCACTGAAGCTTTCTTT CASSQDWGTEAFF
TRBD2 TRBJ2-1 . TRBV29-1 TGCAGCGTTGGGGGGAACAGCGGGAGCACACACAATGAGCAGTTCTTC CSVGGNSGSTHNEQFF
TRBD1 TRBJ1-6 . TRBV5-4 TGTGCCAGCAGCTCGGACAGGGGGCGCCGATCCTATAATTCACCCCTCCACTTT CASSSDRGRRSYNSPLHF
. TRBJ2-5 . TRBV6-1 TGTGCCAGCAGCAGGGGAGAGACCCAGTACTTC CASSRGETQYF
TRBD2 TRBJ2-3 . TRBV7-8 TGTGCCAGCAGCTTGACTAGCGGTTCTAGCACAGATACGCAGTATTTT CASSLTSGSSTDTQYF
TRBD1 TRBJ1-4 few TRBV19 TGTGCCAGTACGATTGGACAGGTTAATGAAAAACTGTTTTTT CASTIGQVNEKLFF
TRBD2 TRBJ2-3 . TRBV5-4 TGTGCCAGCAGCCCAAGCGGGAATACAGATACGCAGTATTTT CASSPSGNTDTQYF
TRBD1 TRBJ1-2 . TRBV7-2 TGTGCCAGCAGCTTAGGGCAGGGGGATTATGGCTACACCTTC CASSLGQGDYGYTF
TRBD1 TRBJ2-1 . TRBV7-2 TGTGCCAGCCAGCAGGGGGCACTCAATGAGCAGTTCTTC CASQQGALNEQFF
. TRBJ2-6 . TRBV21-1 TGTGCCAGCAGCAATGGCCGGGACAGGAATCCTGGGGCCAACGTCCTGACTTTC CASSNGRDRNPGANVLTF
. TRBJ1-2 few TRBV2 TGTGCCAGCAGTTTTACCAGGGGCCCTTATGGCTACACCTTC CASSFTRGPYGYTF
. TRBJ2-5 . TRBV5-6 TGTGCCAGCAGTCATCAGGGGAACGTTGGGACCCAGTACTTC CASSHQGNVGTQYF
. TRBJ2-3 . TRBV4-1 TGCGCCAGCAGCCAAGGGATCAGGGGCGCAGATACGCAGTATTTT CASSQGIRGADTQYF
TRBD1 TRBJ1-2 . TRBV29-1 TGCAGCGTCGCCGTTGGGGACAGCTATGGCTACACCTTC CSVAVGDSYGYTF
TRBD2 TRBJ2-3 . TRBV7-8 TGTGCCAGCAGCTTCTCTGGGGGGGGAAGCACAGATACGCAGTATTTT CASSFSGGGSTDTQYF
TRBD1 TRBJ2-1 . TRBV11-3 TGTGCCAGCAACGCAGGGGGCGGCTCCTACAATGAGCAGTTCTTC CASNAGGGSYNEQFF
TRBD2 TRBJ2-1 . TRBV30 TGTGCCTGGAGTGGACTAGCGGGGTACAATGAGCAGTTCTTC CAWSGLAGYNEQFF
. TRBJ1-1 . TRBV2 TGTGCCAGCAGTGAAGTGTCGGTCAGAGGAACTGAAGCTTTCTTT CASSEVSVRGTEAFF
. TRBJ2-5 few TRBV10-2 TGCGCCAGCAGTGGTAAAGAGACCCAGTACTTC CASSGKETQYF
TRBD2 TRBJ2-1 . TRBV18 TGTGCCAGCTCACCTACTAGCGCGGGGAACAATGAGCAGTTCTTC CASSPTSAGNNEQFF
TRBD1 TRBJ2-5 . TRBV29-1 TGCAGCGGACAGGGTCCTTTGGAGACCCAGTACTTC CSGQGPLETQYF
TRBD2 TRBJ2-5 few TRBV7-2 TGTGCCAGCAGCAGACCGGGACTAGCGGGGGGAGGGGAGACCCAGTACTTC CASSRPGLAGGGETQYF
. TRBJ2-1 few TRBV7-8 TGTGCCAGCAGCTTAGACCCCCGCGGACAGCCTACCTACAATGAGCAGTTCTTC CASSLDPRGQPTYNEQFF
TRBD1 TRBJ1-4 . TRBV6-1 TGTGCCAGCACCCCGGGACAGGGGAATGAAAAACTGTTTTTT CASTPGQGNEKLFF
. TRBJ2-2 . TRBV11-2 TGTGCCAGCAGCTTAGTGTTCGCGGGGAGCGGGGAGCTGTTTTTT CASSLVFAGSGELFF